This TCR beta chain was captured by sequencing in a study of regulatory T cells in long-lasting Graves disease. This clonotype was seen many times. The antigen remains unidentified. Findings of the study overall: Favored usage of TRBV28, TRBJ1-2 and TRBJ2-5 was recorded in persistent disease. Reduced TCR diversity was observed in persistent Graves' patients versus newly diagnosed patients.

Arm-PCR of CDR3 regions and iRepertoire HTBI primers were the basis on which TCR beta libraries were built. TCRdb called the multiplex PCR reads again in MiXCR, with one record for every CDR3 protein. The sample shows roughly 470,000 distinct CDR3 sequences, around 20% of them seen only once. The time point was: persistent/refractory GD, antithyroid drugs over 5 years with positive TRAb. The TCR library used RNA extracted from PBMCs. All patients originated from an endocrinology department located in Xi'an, China. This CDR3 is built from 18 residues. The V gene's germline CDR1 is SGHAT and CDR2 FQNNGV. After removal of 4 bases from V and 0 bases from J, the junction contained 13 bases not matched to a gene.

The chain joins TRBV11-2 to TRBJ1-1; TRBD1 aligns across 8 bases. The sequence was obtained from a female donor with Graves disease. The sequences come from peripheral blood mononuclear cells (PBMCs), collected when the disease was refractory, from a patient treated with antithyroid drugs. The CDR3 region has the DNA TGTGCCAGCAGCTCACTCAGGGGGCACCCCCGTATGAACACTGAAGCTTTCTTT. Translation gives CASSSLRGHPRMNTEAFF.